This paragraph reports one T cell receptor beta chain. This receptor's antigen is unknown. Base quality data are lacking; no much larger clone is found one base away. Using the immunoSEQ hsTCRbeta Kit, TCR beta CDR3 regions were sequenced from DNA. The study's processing was this. TCR sequencing data were analysed with the ImmunoSEQ Analyzer. T cell clonality was defined as 1 minus Pielou's evenness, as computed on productive rearrangements. T cell diversity was measured with the inverse Simpson index on productive templates. T cell density was defined as TCR beta template counts normalized to usable DNA, with usable DNA estimated by amplifying and sequencing housekeeping genes. TCR metrics were compared across histologic stages using two-sided Kruskal-Wallis tests. Sourced from immuneACCESS, this table was stored by TCRdb with only in-frame sequences that have V and J called. A share of the clones is absent; for the studies checked, an unresolved V gene accounts for under half, and the remainder has no known explanation. The V and J calls and the clone size are those of that table, but D and trimming were determined from the DNA. This sample holds some 2,300 clones; roughly 84% were observed only once. In total, the top ten clones hold approximately 5.4% of the sample.

These data come from a study of immune evolution from preneoplasia to lung adenocarcinoma (dated by TCRdb to the early 2020s). For the study in its entirety: HLA loss of heterozygosity was found in roughly 7% of AIS, 15% of MIA and roughly 30% of ADC lesions, and in no AAH lesions. Class I HLA alleles were inferred from exome data with POLYSOLVER, and allele-specific HLA loss was detected with LOHHLA. TCR sequencing data came from approximately 46 patients. The study reported that fewer than 130 samples were used for TCR sequencing. Resected precursor lesions (AAH, AIS, MIA) and invasive adenocarcinomas were each compared against paired morphologically normal lung tissue. A total of 40 to 60 patients with pulmonary nodules who underwent surgical resection were included in the overall cohort. Sample size was determined by specimen availability and not by a prior power calculation. Immune contexture across lung adenocarcinoma precursors and invasive adenocarcinoma was profiled using immune gene expression, TCR sequencing and multiplex immunofluorescence. The immune data were integrated with whole exome sequencing and methylation data from the same cohort of nodules.

The patients had resection in Japan or China between the mid-2010s and the late 2010s. Two lung cancer pathologists independently reviewed H&E slides to confirm the histologic diagnosis of every case. For nucleic acid extraction, premalignant or tumor cells were enriched by macro-dissection following pathologic assessment. DNA was isolated from FFPE tissue using the AllPrep DNA/RNA FFPE Kit. Trimming takes 5 bases from V and 2 bases from J, and the germline ends sit 12 bases apart. Taken from cysteine to phenylalanine, the CDR3 has 14 residues. Kept here is only the CDR3 DNA, which spans 42 bases and is read in frame from base 1. Via the germline V gene, CDR1 is SGHRS and CDR2 YFSETQ. The study at large found these results: Findings were based on association rather than direct causation; larger cohorts with long-term follow-up and longitudinal biopsies were deemed needed. T cell clonality was highest in KRAS-mutant nodules compared with EGFR-mutant or double wild-type lesions. Top T cell clone frequencies were highest in normal lung and appeared to decrease progressively from AAH through AIS, MIA and invasive adenocarcinoma. Because every patient came from Japan and China, how well the results apply to Western populations was uncertain. Clonality was highest in normal lung, while later-stage lesions appeared to have lower clonality but higher T cell density and diversity.

The rearrangement joined TRBV5-1 to TRBJ2-3, and possibly TRBD2, on 5 matching bases. This TCR was sampled from a person aged 55-80 years with invasive lung adenocarcinoma. The specimen was FFPE invasive lung adenocarcinoma tissue. The sample's cell subset or site label, decoded: frankly invasive lung adenocarcinoma (ADC). The DNA reads TGCGCCAGCAGATACGGACGGGACACAGATACGCAGTATTTT. Its coded protein is CASRYGRDTDTQYF.